This T cell receptor beta chain was profiled in a study of blood T cells in healthy people across ages. Study findings and constraints: More naive CD4+ cells and higher diversity were found in long-lived than in aged donors.

Turning to this clonotype: Its antigen remains unknown.

The second PCR ran about 6 to 12 cycles with a sample-barcoded 5' primer and J-beta primers. In TCRdb, the 5' RACE reads were re-called with MiXCR into one record per CDR3 protein. Among around 990,000 distinct CDR3 sequences listed, 25% were seen once. RNA extraction gave at least 5.5 micrograms of total RNA per sample. The length of the CDR3 is 14 residues. After removal of 6 bases from V and 5 bases from J, the junction contained 9 bases not matched to a gene. Germline V gene data show CDR1 as LGHNT and CDR2 as FRNRAP. These data also featured in a second study, about T cells of mothers and their children. As reported in that work: Material was donated by three healthy Caucasian mothers and their six children. For unrelated pairs as for related ones, thymic selection shapes TCR recombination output similarly.

The rearrangement links TRBV12-5 to TRBJ1-1; 7 nucleotides agree with TRBD1. Sequencing used blood. The origin of this receptor is a girl aged 2 to 10 in good health. This CDR3 reads CASGGDSAVTEAFF. Here the CDR3 DNA reads TGTGCTAGTGGGGGGGACAGCGCGGTAACTGAAGCTTTCTTT.